What follows are 30 T cell receptor beta chains derived from one specimen sequenced in a study of CD8 T cells in ankylosing spondylitis. Antigens for these TCRs are unknown. Findings of the study overall: Apparently characteristic of ankylosing spondylitis blood was a TCR beta motif (fewer than 10 highly homologous variants).

TCRdb re-analysed the 5' RACE reads in MiXCR, keeping a single row per CDR3 protein. The sample holds 750,000 to 850,000 distinct CDR3 sequences, about 10% seen once. The sample consisted of blood, either unsorted or a sorted T cell fraction (not recorded which). The origin of the receptors is a male donor with ankylosing spondylitis.

This chain joins TRBV18 and TRBJ2-1; 12 bases are shared with TRBD2. Looked up from germline, CDR1 is KGHSH and CDR2 is LQKENI. With V trimmed by 4 bases and J by 14 bases, 6 bases remained unmatched. This CDR3 region has 13 residues. The CDR3 region is CASSLSRTSGKFF. The CDR3 DNA reads as TGTGCCAGCTCACTCTCTAGGACTAGCGGGAAGTTCTTC.

This clonotype was picked up many times. J is TRBJ1-4 and V is TRBV6-4; no firm D call. The CDR3 contains 16 residues. V lost 3 bases and J 0 bases, leaving 11 bases between the germline ends. Germline V lookup: CDR1 MRHNA, CDR2 SNTAGT. In DNA, the CDR3 is TGTGCCAGCAGTGAAGGACCGACTGCAACTAATGAAAAACTGTTTTTT. It is translated as CASSEGPTATNEKLFF.

This chain joins TRBV12-3 or TRBV12-4 and TRBJ1-5; D call uncertain. The ends were cut back, 3 bases at V and 9 bases at J, with 12 bases in the middle. The CDR3 is made up of 13 amino acids. The CDR3 spells CASSFPGSRPQHF. The DNA for the CDR3 is TGTGCCAGCAGTTTCCCAGGTTCAAGGCCCCAGCATTTT.

This clonotype was found a few times. The genes are TRBV5-1 and TRBJ1-1, with D possibly being TRBD1 (5 bases). Germline V gives CDR1 SGHRS, CDR2 YFSETQ. This CDR3 comprises 15 residues. The V end lost 4 bases, the J end lost 1 base, and 14 bases lay between the germline ends. CDR3 residues: CASSPRGHGNTEAFF. The CDR3 nucleotides read TGCGCCAGCAGCCCTCGTGGACACGGGAACACTGAAGCTTTCTTT.

The chain couples TRBV28 to TRBJ1-1; TRBD1 is a possible D gene (6 bases). From germline, CDR1 is MDHEN and CDR2 SYDVKM. The CDR3 contains 14 residues. The V end was cut by 5 bases, the J end by 4 bases, with 14 bases between. CDR3 sequence (DNA): TGTGCCAGCAGTCTTCAGGGGATGTTCACTGAAGCTTTCTTT. This encodes CASSLQGMFTEAFF.

In regard to this clonotype: Germline is not matched at one junction end, which may reflect a read error. The rearrangement joins TRBV20-1 to TRBJ2-6; 9 bases are shared with TRBD1. The CDR3 runs 17 residues. The V gene's germline CDR1 is DFQATT and CDR2 SNEGSKA (reference sequence). The CDR3 here is CSAPPGQGFTGANVLIF. The CDR3 DNA follows: TGCAGTGCTCCTCCGGGACAGGGATTCACTGGGGCCAACGTCCTGATTTTC.

The sample holds a few counts of this clonotype. The junction does not match germline at one end; this may be a read error. The chain carries TRBV7-7 and TRBJ2-3; TRBD1 agrees at 8 bases. This CDR3 has 16 residues. The germline V gene encodes CDR1 SSHAT and CDR2 FNYEAQ (reference sequence). CDR3 coding DNA: TGTGCTAGCAGCTTAGGGTGGGACAGGAGCACAGATACGCAGTATTTT. As protein: CASSLGWDRSTDTQYF.

CDR3: CSANLAGGYVYEQYF. The CDR3 coding sequence is TGCAGTGCTAACCTAGCGGGCGGCTACGTCTACGAGCAGTACTTC. The V and J genes are TRBV20-1 and TRBJ2-7, with 8 bases aligning to TRBD2. Germline V gene sequence: CDR1 DFQATT, CDR2 SNEGSKA (reference sequence). Losses at the gene ends were 4 bases for V and 3 bases for J; bases not matched to a gene: 11. The CDR3 length is 15 residues.

V is TRBV6-1 and J is TRBJ2-7; perhaps TRBD1 as D (6 bases). The CDR3 is 15 residues long. V shed 8 bases and J shed 3 bases, with 20 bases lying between them. Germline CDR1 reads MNHNS; CDR2 reads SASEGT. The DNA of the CDR3 is TGTGCCAGCCGATTCCGGGACACCTACGACTACGAGCAGTACTTC. It encodes CASRFRDTYDYEQYF.

This chain connects TRBV10-3 to TRBJ2-5; D remains unclear. Germline lookup yields CDR1 ENHRY and CDR2 SYGVKD. This CDR3 is 12 amino acids long. V lost 4 bases and J 5 bases, leaving 8 bases between the germline ends. The CDR3 spells CAISASRETQYF. In DNA form, the CDR3 reads TGTGCCATCAGTGCCAGTCGGGAGACCCAGTACTTC.

Concerning this clonotype: At one end the junction does not follow the germline gene, possibly because of a read error. The V and J genes are TRBV10-3 and TRBJ2-5; no reliable D call. Germline V gene data show CDR1 as ENHRY and CDR2 as SYGVKD. The CDR3 sequence is 13 residues long. CDR3 nucleotide sequence: TGTGCCATCAGTGAGTGGGGTGGTGGGCTCCGAGACTTC. Translated: CAISEWGGGLRDF.

This clonotype has a handful of counts. V gene TRBV7-2 combines with J gene TRBJ2-5; 10 bases are shared with TRBD2. CDR1 and CDR2 (germline): SGHTA, FQGNSA. The CDR3 length is 15 residues. Trimming took 2 bases from V and 7 from J; bases not matched to a gene: 7. CDR3 in amino acids: CASSLLAGEGVTQYF. CDR3 sequence (DNA): TGTGCCAGCAGCTTACTAGCGGGGGAGGGGGTGACCCAGTACTTC.

In regard to this clonotype: This may stem from a read error, because a much larger clone lies one nucleotide away. The CDR3 bases are TGCATTACACCTCTTAGCGGGAGGATGTGGAATGAGCAGTTCTTC. This encodes CITPLSGRMWNEQFF. The V and J genes are TRBV20-1 and TRBJ2-1, with 10 bases fitting TRBD2. The CDR3 consists of 15 residues. In germline, CDR1 is DFQATT, CDR2 SNEGSKA (reference sequence).

In its sample, this clonotype was seen a few times. The chain links TRBV6-2 or TRBV6-3 to TRBJ2-3; 7 bases are shared with TRBD2. V trimming: 6 bases; J trimming: 3 bases; junction bases outside the gene matches: 9. Per the germline V gene, CDR1 is MNHEY and CDR2 is SVGEGT. The CDR3 has 15 amino acids. The CDR3 DNA follows: TGTGCCAGCAGCGCTCGTGGCGGGGGAACAGATACGCAGTATTTT. Protein product: CASSARGGGTDTQYF.

This clonotype was counted only a few times. J is TRBJ1-1 and V is TRBV7-9; TRBD1 matches at 9 bases. The V segment lost 5 bases and the J segment 0 bases; nucleotides outside the gene matches: 10. This CDR3 comprises 17 residues. Germline V gene data show CDR1 as SEHNR and CDR2 as FQNEAQ (reference sequence). The CDR3 is CASSPRPGTGMNTEAFF. The CDR3 nucleotides read TGTGCCAGCAGCCCACGTCCCGGGACAGGGATGAACACTGAAGCTTTCTTT.

This rearrangement joins TRBV7-2 to TRBJ2-4; 8 bases are a match to TRBD2. V shed 2 bases and J 3 bases; nucleotides not matched to a gene: 12. CDR3 size: 18 residues. Germline-derived CDR1 and CDR2 are SGHTA and FQGNSA. CDR3 residues: CASSLTGGSYQIKNIQYF. In DNA form, the CDR3 reads TGTGCCAGCAGCTTAACGGGGGGGTCTTACCAAATCAAAAACATTCAGTACTTC.

This clonotype appeared a few times. V is TRBV7-6 and J is TRBJ2-1; 8 positions match TRBD2. V shed 3 bases, J shed 3 bases, and the junction held 4 bases outside the gene matches. CDR3 length equals 15 residues. The germline CDR1 and CDR2 sequences are SGHVS and FNYEAQ. The CDR3 nucleotides are TGTGCCAGCAGCTTTGCCAGCGGGAGCTACAATGAGCAGTTCTTC. This codes for CASSFASGSYNEQFF.

This clonotype was seen ten or more times. The chain recombines TRBV9 with TRBJ2-7, with D possibly being TRBD2 (6 bases). Germline V gene lookup returns CDR1 SGDLS and CDR2 YYNGEE. V was pared by 4 bases and J by 1 base, with 12 bases between. This CDR3 spans 14 amino acids. The CDR3 DNA reads TGTGCCAGCAGCCGGGAGTGGGGATCCTACGAGCAGTACTTC. It encodes CASSREWGSYEQYF.

This clonotype was observed a handful of times. The V and J genes are TRBV29-1 and TRBJ2-5; 7 bases fit TRBD1. J gave up 7 bases and V 3 bases, and 14 bases lay outside the gene matches. CDR3 length equals 15 residues. The V gene's germline CDR1 is SQVTM and CDR2 ANQGSEA. CDR3 amino acids: CSVELPERQGGTQYF. CDR3 bases: TGCAGCGTTGAGCTTCCGGAAAGACAGGGCGGGACCCAGTACTTC.

This chain links TRBV5-1 with TRBJ2-1; 8 positions match TRBD1. The trim removed 1 base at V and 3 bases at J, leaving 6 bases unmatched. This CDR3 is built from 16 residues. In germline, CDR1 is SGHRS, CDR2 YFSETQ. Written as DNA, the CDR3 is TGCGCCAGCAGCTTGCGCTATGGACAGGGCTACAATGAGCAGTTCTTC. It encodes CASSLRYGQGYNEQFF.

The V call is TRBV20-1, the J call TRBJ2-5, with D possibly called TRBD1 or TRBD2 (5 bases each). This CDR3 is built from 12 residues. V was clipped by 6 bases and J by 5 bases, with 13 bases between them. Germline loops: CDR1 DFQATT, CDR2 SNEGSKA (reference sequence). CDR3 coding DNA: TGCAGTGCCCCCATATGGGGGGAGACCCAGTACTTC. It encodes CSAPIWGETQYF.

The J gene is TRBJ1-1, the V gene TRBV5-5; perhaps TRBD1 as D (6 bases). CDR3 length: 15 amino acids. Trimming shortened V by 4 bases and J by 4 bases, and 17 bases separated the two germline ends. CDR1 and CDR2 (germline): SGHKS, YYEKEE (reference sequence). In DNA form, the CDR3 reads TGTGCCAGCAGCGCCATTTTGGGGGCTGGCACTGAAGCTTTCTTT. This sequence encodes CASSAILGAGTEAFF.

This clonotype appeared many times. The chain uses TRBV29-1 and TRBJ2-7; D call uncertain. CDR1 is SQVTM and CDR2 is ANQGSEA in the germline V gene. V was trimmed by 4 bases and J by 2 bases, leaving 6 bases between them. This CDR3 comprises 11 residues. The CDR3 region is CSVAGPYEQYF. In DNA, the CDR3 is TGCAGCGTTGCGGGCCCCTACGAGCAGTACTTC.

The chain links TRBV29-1 to TRBJ1-1; D might be TRBD1 (5 bases). The germline CDR1 and CDR2 sequences are SQVTM and ANQGSEA. Trimming shortened V by 5 bases and J by 7 bases, and 8 bases separated the two germline ends. There are 10 residues in the CDR3. The CDR3, as DNA: TGCAGCGTTTCGACAGTTGAAGCTTTCTTT. The encoded protein is CSVSTVEAFF.

The chain has TRBV28 and TRBJ2-7, with 8 bases identical to TRBD2. The germline gives CDR1 MDHEN, CDR2 SYDVKM. CDR3 length: 15 amino acids. The ends lost 4 bases at V and 7 bases at J; junction bases unmatched: 12. CDR3 nucleotides: TGTGCCAGCAGTTCCCCCCCAGCGGGAGCTGATGAGCAGTACTTC. It codes for CASSSPPAGADEQYF. Full variable domain (outside the CDR3, taken from reference TRBV28 and TRBJ2-7): DVKVTQSSRYLVKRTGEKVFLECVQDMDHENMFWYRQDPGLGLRLIYFSYDVKMKEKGDIPEGYSVSREKKERFSLILESASTNQTSMYLCASSSPPAGADEQYFGPGTRLTVT.

This clonotype was counted ten times or more. The chain has TRBV2 and TRBJ1-2; the D is unclear. Trimming removed 1 base from V and 3 bases from J, with 6 bases in between. The germline V gene has CDR1 SNHLY and CDR2 FYNNEI. This CDR3 has 13 amino acids. The CDR3 bases are TGTGCCAGCAGTGAAGTCCGACACTATGGCTACACCTTC. The encoded protein is CASSEVRHYGYTF.

This clonotype occurred a few times. V and J are TRBV7-3 and TRBJ2-1; unclear D gene. Germline lookup yields CDR1 SGHTA and CDR2 FQGTGA. This CDR3 has 14 amino acids. Trimming pared 2 bases from V and 9 bases from J, leaving 14 bases between. In nucleotides, the CDR3 is TGTGCCAGCAGCTTATGGGCTGGCACGGGTGAGCAGTTCTTC. As protein: CASSLWAGTGEQFF.

A few counts support this clonotype. The V call is TRBV20-1, the J call TRBJ2-5; TRBD2 aligns across 10 bases. Germline V CDR1 and CDR2: DFQATT, SNEGSKA (reference sequence). This CDR3 region has 17 residues. V gave up 2 bases and J gave up 0 bases; unmatched junction bases: 9. The CDR3 sequence: CSARIAGGVSYQETQYF. The CDR3, as DNA: TGCAGTGCTAGAATAGCGGGGGGTGTTTCGTACCAAGAGACCCAGTACTTC.

The rearrangement uses TRBV20-1 and TRBJ2-7; TRBD2 matches at 7 bases. Germline V gene sequence: CDR1 DFQATT, CDR2 SNEGSKA (reference sequence). The CDR3 is made up of 15 amino acids. V shed 2 bases, J shed 4 bases, and the junction held 11 bases outside the gene matches. The CDR3 sequence: CSARKRWSGAYEQYF. The CDR3 DNA sequence: TGCAGTGCTAGAAAGCGGTGGAGCGGGGCTTACGAGCAGTACTTC.

The rearrangement links TRBV5-6 to TRBJ1-1, with a tentative D call TRBD1 (6 bases). The CDR3 runs 18 residues. Germline V gene lookup returns CDR1 SGHDT and CDR2 YYEEEE. V was trimmed by 0 bases and J by 1 base, leaving 19 bases between them. CDR3 nucleotide sequence: TGTGCCAGCAGCTTGGTCGGATGGGGGGGCGTGTGGAACACTGAAGCTTTCTTT. Encoded protein: CASSLVGWGGVWNTEAFF. The full variable domain, with the rest looked up from reference TRBV5-6 and TRBJ1-1, is DAGVTQSPTHLIKTRGQQVTLRCSPKSGHDTVSWYQQALGQGPQFIFQYYEEEERQRGNFPDRFSGHQFPNYSSELNVNALLLGDSALYLCASSLVGWGGVWNTEAFFGQGTRLTVV.